The entry that follows covers one T cell receptor (beta chain) sequence. The data derive from a study of blood T cells in healthy people across ages. The J segment lost 2 bases and the V segment lost 7 bases, leaving 10 bases of the junction unmatched. The CDR3 has 15 amino acids. In germline, CDR1 is SGHAT, CDR2 FQDESV (reference sequence). Primed by a sample-barcoded 5' primer and a J-beta primer mix, a second PCR proceeded for roughly 7 to 11 cycles. TCRdb re-analysed the 5' RACE reads in MiXCR, keeping a single row per CDR3 protein. The sample has about 930,000 distinct CDR3 sequences, about 28% seen once. These records were also assigned to another study, of T cells of mothers and their children. That report adds: A few healthy Caucasian mothers, along with their six children, were the donors.

The source material was blood. The V gene is TRBV11-1, the J gene TRBJ2-5; 7 bases map to TRBD2. This TCR was recovered from a woman in her thirties or forties in good health. CDR3 protein: CASTWGPAGQETQYF. CDR3 nucleotide sequence: TGTGCCAGCACCTGGGGTCCAGCGGGGCAAGAGACCCAGTACTTC.